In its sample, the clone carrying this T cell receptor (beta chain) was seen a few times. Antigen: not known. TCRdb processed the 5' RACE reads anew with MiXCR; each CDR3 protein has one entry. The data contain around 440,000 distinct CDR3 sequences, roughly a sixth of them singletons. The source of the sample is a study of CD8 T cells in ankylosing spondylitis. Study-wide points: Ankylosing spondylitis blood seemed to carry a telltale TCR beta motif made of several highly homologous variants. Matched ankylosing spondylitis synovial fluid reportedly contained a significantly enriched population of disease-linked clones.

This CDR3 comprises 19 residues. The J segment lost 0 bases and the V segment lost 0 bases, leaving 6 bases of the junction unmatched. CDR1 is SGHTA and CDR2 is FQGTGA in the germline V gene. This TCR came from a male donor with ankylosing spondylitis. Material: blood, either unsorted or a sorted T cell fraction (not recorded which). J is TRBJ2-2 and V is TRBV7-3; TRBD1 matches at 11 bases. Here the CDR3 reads CASSLTGSGQGANTGELFF. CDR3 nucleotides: TGTGCCAGCAGCTTAACAGGTTCGGGACAGGGGGCGAACACCGGGGAGCTGTTTTTT.